The 4 T cell receptor beta chains below all came from one sample that was sequenced in a study of regulatory and conventional T cells in RAG deficiency. Generated by immunoSEQ multiplex PCR, the TCRdb table keeps only in-frame clones and is missing some. The data show about 12,000 clones, roughly 95% seen once. Regulatory T cells were sorted from blood as CD4+ CD25-high CD127-low cells. Separately, the same data were catalogued under a study of regulatory T cells. That source reports: The primer mix had 52 TRBV and 13 TRBJ primers.

Sequenced sample: CD127- CD25+ CD4+ Tregs sorted from blood. These receptors originate from a human donor in good health.

The rearrangement uses TRBV5-1 and TRBJ1-2; TRBD1 matches 7 bases. Germline trimming cut 1 base from V and 2 bases from J; bases unmatched to any gene: 11. This CDR3 has 17 residues. The germline CDR1 and CDR2 sequences are SGHRS and YFSETQ. As DNA, the CDR3 is TGCGCCAGCAGCTTGATTAGAGCAAGGGGGCAGAACTATGGCTACACCTTC. This gives the protein CASSLIRARGQNYGYTF.

V gene TRBV9 combines with J gene TRBJ2-1; TRBD2 matches at 8 bases. Germline V gene lookup returns CDR1 SGDLS and CDR2 YYNGEE. The CDR3 has 17 residues. With V trimmed by 0 bases and J by 0 bases, 5 bases remained unmatched. The DNA of the CDR3 is TGTGCCAGCAGCGTAGTTAGCGGGGTGAGCTCCTACAATGAGCAGTTCTTC. Encoded protein: CASSVVSGVSSYNEQFF.

This rearrangement joins TRBV5-1 to TRBJ1-2, with a possible D match to TRBD1 (5 bases). Germline V gene sequence: CDR1 SGHRS, CDR2 YFSETQ. Between the trimmed V and J ends, which lost 4 bases and 1 base, there was a span of 20 bases. The CDR3 is 17 amino acids. The CDR3 DNA is TGCGCCAGCAGCGTGGGACGCCAACCCAGACTTAACTATGGCTACACCTTC. This translates into CASSVGRQPRLNYGYTF.

The rearrangement joins TRBV6-1 to TRBJ1-5; D is possibly TRBD1 (6 bases). This CDR3 comprises 13 residues. V was trimmed by 7 bases and J by 5 bases, leaving 12 bases between them. Germline CDR1 and CDR2: MNHNS and SASEGT. CDR3 residues: CASMGTPHQPQHF. Written as DNA, the CDR3 is TGTGCCAGCATGGGGACACCTCATCAGCCCCAGCATTTT.